This T cell receptor (beta chain) is from a study of cytomegalovirus exposure and HLA in healthy donors. With 60 Vbeta and 13 Jbeta primers, the PCR was carried out. Some clones are missing from TCRdb's copy, which holds only in-frame ones; the method was immunoSEQ multiplex PCR. Of some 97,000 clones in the sample, roughly three quarters were seen once. The material sequenced was PBMCs. The source of this sequence is a woman between 45 and 65 years old in good health and CMV-seropositive.

CDR3 DNA sequence: TGTGCCAGCAGCCAAGGGGACCGGGACAGGGGCCCCTACTCTGGGGCCAACGTCCTGACTTTC. Its protein is CASSQGDRDRGPYSGANVLTF. This chain links TRBV14 with TRBJ2-6; TRBD1 aligns across 10 bases. V was clipped by 1 base and J by 0 bases; unmatched bases: 12. The V gene's germline CDR1 is SGHDN and CDR2 FVKESK. The CDR3 length is 21 residues. Combining the CDR3 with reference TRBV14 and TRBJ2-6 gives the whole variable domain EAGVTQFPSHSVIEKGQTVTLRCDPISGHDNLYWYRRVMGKEIKFLLHFVKESKQDESGMPNNRFLAERTGGTYSTLKVQPAELEDSGVYFCASSQGDRDRGPYSGANVLTFGAGSRLTVL.